These T cell receptor beta chains were read from a single sample in a study of T cells after posttransplantation cyclophosphamide. Profiled with immunoSEQ multiplex PCR; TCRdb holds only in-frame clones, not every one. This table holds roughly 5,000 clones, 82% found once. Sequencing used PBMCs, obtained after an allogeneic stem cell transplant with a calcineurin inhibitor and methotrexate. The receptors here all came from a male patient aged 35-50 years who received an allogeneic stem cell transplant from an unrelated donor, was CMV-positive, and had chronic GVHD only. Some T cells may be supplied by the graft donor. CDR3s include the opening cysteine and the closing phenylalanine or tryptophan. The order of the fields is V gene, clone size, D gene, J gene, CDR3 DNA, CDR3 protein. The D gene is left open where the match is weak. Not every row has a clone size; where given, it reads once, few, many or a size class.

TRBV29-1	NA	NA	TRBJ1-1	TGCAGTGGTTCGGGATCGAACACTGAAGCTTTCTTT	CSGSGSNTEAFF
TRBV2	NA	NA	TRBJ1-1	TGTGCCAGCAGCGTTCTAGGGGGTAGGAACACTGAAGCTTTCTTT	CASSVLGGRNTEAFF
TRBV29-1	NA	NA	TRBJ2-7	TGCAGCGTTCTACCCGGAGGCACCTACGAGCAGTACTTC	CSVLPGGTYEQYF
TRBV2	NA	TRBD1	TRBJ2-2	TGTGCCAGCAAGCGGACAGGGGACACCGGGGAGCTGTTTTTT	CASKRTGDTGELFF
TRBV9	NA	TRBD2	TRBJ2-7	TGTGCCAGCAGCGTCACTAGCGGGGGTTACTACGAGCAGTACTTC	CASSVTSGGYYEQYF
TRBV7-9	few	NA	TRBJ2-2	TGTGCCAGCAGCCGGACAGAGAACACCGGGGAGCTGTTTTTT	CASSRTENTGELFF
TRBV4-3	NA	NA	TRBJ1-2	TGCGCCAGCAGCCCCTCCGGGAGGGGCGCCTATGGCTACACCTTC	CASSPSGRGAYGYTF
TRBV7-2	NA	TRBD1	TRBJ2-7	TGTGCCAGCAGCTCAACCCTGACAGGGGGAGGGTACGAGCAGTACTTC	CASSSTLTGGGYEQYF
TRBV29-1	once	TRBD2	TRBJ2-1	TGCAGCGTTAGGGAGGGAGGTCACAGCAATGAGCAGTTCTTC	CSVREGGHSNEQFF
TRBV4-2	NA	TRBD2	TRBJ2-4	TGTGCCAGCAGCCCAACGTCGGCGGGGGGAGCCAAAAACATTCAGTACTTC	CASSPTSAGGAKNIQYF
TRBV7-9	NA	NA	TRBJ2-7	TGTGCCAGCAGCCCAGCCAGGTTTGGATCCTACGAGCAGTACTTC	CASSPARFGSYEQYF
TRBV15	NA	NA	TRBJ1-6	TGTGCCACCAGCAGAACAGGAACGGGTAATTCACCCCTCCACTTT	CATSRTGTGNSPLHF
TRBV4-2	NA	NA	TRBJ2-7	TGTGCCAGCAGCCAATTGACACGGAGGAGCTCCTACGAGCAGTACTTC	CASSQLTRRSSYEQYF
TRBV2	few	TRBD1	TRBJ1-1	TGTGCCACCGACAGGGGGGTTGACACTGAAGCTTTCTTT	CATDRGVDTEAFF
TRBV9	NA	NA	TRBJ1-1	TGTGCCAGCAGCGTAGCTCCTCAGGGGAACACTGAAGCTTTCTTT	CASSVAPQGNTEAFF
TRBV2	NA	TRBD1	TRBJ2-5	TGTGCCAGCAGCCCCGGGACAGGGGGCCCTGAGACCCAGTACTTC	CASSPGTGGPETQYF
TRBV27	NA	TRBD1	TRBJ2-3	TGTGCCAGCAGTTACCCCCCGGGACAGCGAACAGCAGATACGCAGTATTTT	CASSYPPGQRTADTQYF
TRBV7-2	NA	NA	TRBJ2-7	TGTGCCAGCAGCCCTTTCTACGAGCAGTACTTC	CASSPFYEQYF
TRBV6-5	NA	NA	TRBJ1-2	TGTGCCAGCAGTTACGCCCGGAACTATGGCTACACCTTC	CASSYARNYGYTF
TRBV6-5	NA	TRBD1	TRBJ1-1	TGTGCCAGCAGTTCCCTGGACAGGGGGGGGGACACTGAAGCTTTCTTT	CASSSLDRGGDTEAFF
TRBV4-3	NA	TRBD1	TRBJ2-7	TGCGCCAGCAGCCATGGGACAGGGGGCACGTTGGAGCAGTACTTC	CASSHGTGGTLEQYF
TRBV30	NA	NA	TRBJ1-1	TGTGCCTGGAGCCGACGATGGGCAGGAAGAATGAACACTGAAGCTTTCTTT	CAWSRRWAGRMNTEAFF
TRBV6-1	NA	TRBD1	TRBJ1-4	TGTGCCAGCAGCCAGGAGGGACAGAATTATGAAAAACTGTTTTTT	CASSQEGQNYEKLFF
TRBV11-2	NA	NA	TRBJ1-1	TGTGCCAGCAGCCTAAATGGACAAAACACTGAAGCTTTCTTT	CASSLNGQNTEAFF
TRBV7-2	NA	NA	TRBJ2-7	TGTGCCAGCAGCTTAGATCCGGCCTACGAGCAGTACTTC	CASSLDPAYEQYF
TRBV2	NA	NA	TRBJ1-2	TGTGCCAGCAGTGTGGGCCCGGTCGGCTATGGCTACACCTTC	CASSVGPVGYGYTF
TRBV27	NA	NA	TRBJ1-2	TGTGCCAGCAGACTCACCGGGAGAGGCTATGGCTACACCTTC	CASRLTGRGYGYTF
TRBV4-1	NA	NA	TRBJ2-7	TGCGCCAGCAGCCAACTTCCTGGGGAGGGGGACTCCTACGAGCAGTACTTC	CASSQLPGEGDSYEQYF
TRBV2	few	TRBD1	TRBJ2-7	TGTGCCAGCGTAGGGTCGTGGGACAGCGCAACCTACGAGCAGTACTTC	CASVGSWDSATYEQYF
TRBV27	NA	TRBD1	TRBJ1-1	TGTGCCAGCAGACTAGACAGGGGCCTTGGGCACACTGAAGCTTTCTTT	CASRLDRGLGHTEAFF
TRBV5-6	NA	TRBD2	TRBJ2-2	TGTGCCAGCAGCTTGGCCGAGGCGGGGGGAAGCGGGGAGCTGTTTTTT	CASSLAEAGGSGELFF
TRBV7-9	NA	NA	TRBJ1-1	TGTGCCAGCAGCGCCCCCGGGAACACTGAAGCTTTCTTT	CASSAPGNTEAFF